Here is one T cell receptor (beta chain) with its context. No antigen is known for it. Per-base qualities were not stored, and no clone one base away is much larger. The library was prepared using the immunoSEQ multiplex PCR assay. For the original study's pipeline: A statistical classification framework was developed to diagnose cytomegalovirus status using the catalog of TCR beta chain sequences. As stored in TCRdb, this immuneACCESS dataset retains in-frame rearrangements with V and J assigned. A fraction of the clones does not appear; measured against another copy, unresolved V genes explain less than half of the discrepancy, and the remainder lacks a known reason. V and J calls and clone size are as listed in that table; D and trimming were resolved from the DNA. The sample profile shows about 220,000 clones; over 80% of them were found once. Jointly, the top ten make up roughly 13% of the sample.

The germline V gene specifies SGHAT as CDR1 and FQNNGV as CDR2. The V and J ends are trimmed by 4 bases and 8 bases, leaving 17 bases between them. From the cysteine through the phenylalanine, the CDR3 covers 14 amino acids. Kept here is only the CDR3 DNA, which spans 42 bases and is read in frame from base 1. This record comes from a study of cytomegalovirus exposure and HLA in healthy donors (dated by TCRdb to 2017 to 2019). A note on the overall study: The 670 or so repertoires of the first cohort and the roughly 120 validation repertoires were produced on the same platform, according to a later analysis. A separate validation cohort of 100 to 150 different subjects was used in addition to the 666-subject first cohort. The study combined high-throughput TCR immunosequencing, statistical association of individual TCRs with disease status, and machine learning to predict cytomegalovirus infection status. The study aimed to test whether signatures of past pathogen exposure could be identified by cataloging public T cell receptors.

The study at large found these results: The study gave a list of under 200 TCR beta chains associated with cytomegalovirus. Most TCR sequences were observed very rarely across donors, whereas some public TCRs were present in many individuals. The classifier was reported to diagnose cytomegalovirus status with high specificity and sensitivity in both the original and validation cohorts. A later analysis had no HLA typing for the validation cohort, so co-occurrence there was scored across all 110 or so repertoires. Three of the identified cytomegalovirus-associated TCR beta chains were confirmed in vitro to be specific for cytomegalovirus antigens. According to the authors, the approach could potentially be generalized to other disease states and immunological phenotypes. In a later analysis, TCRs clustered in the first cohort were found to also tend to co-occur in the roughly 130 validation repertoires, with around 94% of cluster scores above 0.

Separate from the roughly 650-subject first cohort, the validation cohort of roughly 130 subjects was the group to which the donors belonged. Sequencing used PBMCs. Recombination connected TRBV11-2 to TRBJ1-1; the D gene is unclear. This receptor was taken from a woman aged 25-40 years in good health and CMV-seropositive. The sequenced DNA: TGTGCCAGCAGCTCCGCCCCGTTGGGTGTAGAAGCTTTCTTT. The translation is CASSSAPLGVEAFF. Joined to the reference TRBV11-2 and TRBJ1-1 proteins, this CDR3 gives the full variable domain: EAGVAQSPRYKIIEKRQSVAFWCNPISGHATLYWYQQILGQGPKLLIQFQNNGVVDDSQLPKDRFSAERLKGVDSTLKIQPAKLEDSAVYLCASSSAPLGVEAFFGQGTRLTVV.